Listed below are T cell receptor beta chains from one sample, sequenced in a study of cytomegalovirus exposure and HLA in healthy donors. Profiled with immunoSEQ multiplex PCR; TCRdb holds only in-frame clones, not every one. The sample includes tens of thousands of clones, around 10% of them seen just once. Specimen: PBMCs. Receptors were obtained from a man in his 60s in good health and CMV-seropositive. Each CDR3 is given with its conserved first and last residue. The D gene is left open where the match is weak. Some rows have no size entry. The others give once, few or many, or a class for an expanded clone.

j_call v_call clone_size d_call cdr3_nt cdr3_aa
TRBJ2-1 TRBV5-1 . . TGCGCCAGCAGCCCGGACAGATACAATGAGCAGTTCTTC CASSPDRYNEQFF
TRBJ2-1 TRBV6-6 medium-sized . TGTGCCAGCAGCCTCTACTTATCGGGTGAGCAGTTCTTC CASSLYLSGEQFF
TRBJ2-5 TRBV7-2 few TRBD1 TGTGCCAGCAGCGGTACAGGGGGGAAAGAGACCCAGTACTTC CASSGTGGKETQYF
TRBJ2-1 TRBV7-3 few TRBD2 TGTGCCAGCAGCTTATTTCCCCTAGCGGGAGGGCCCTACAATGAGCAGTTCTTC CASSLFPLAGGPYNEQFF
TRBJ1-2 TRBV28 few TRBD1 TGTGCCAGCGGTTATTCGGGACAGGATCTTTGGGGCTACACCTTC CASGYSGQDLWGYTF
TRBJ1-1 TRBV9 . . TGTGCCAGCAGCGTGAGCCCGGTCGCAGCGAGGGATTTCGAAGCTTTCTTT CASSVSPVAARDFEAFF
TRBJ2-3 TRBV6-5 few . TGTGCCAGCAGTTACGGGGGCTTGGCAGATACGCAGTATTTT CASSYGGLADTQYF
TRBJ2-7 TRBV19 few TRBD2 TGTGCCAGTAGATTTACCAGCGGGAGCCACGAGCAGTACTTC CASRFTSGSHEQYF
TRBJ1-4 TRBV29-1 few . TGCAGCGTTACCGGGTCGAGTGAAAAACTGTTTTTT CSVTGSSEKLFF
TRBJ2-1 TRBV6-4 few . TGTGCCAGCCAGCCTTCTAGCTCCTACAATGAGCAGTTCTTC CASQPSSSYNEQFF
TRBJ1-2 TRBV9 . . TGTGCCAGCAGCCAAACCTGGGCTCTCTATGGCTACACCTTC CASSQTWALYGYTF
TRBJ1-1 TRBV5-1 few . TGCGCCAGCAGACGAAGGACTGGGGACACTGAAGCTTTCTTT CASRRRTGDTEAFF
TRBJ2-3 TRBV5-8 few . TGTGCCAGCAGCTACTCTGAGACAGATACGCAGTATTTT CASSYSETDTQYF
TRBJ1-1 TRBV14 few . TGTGCCAGCAGCATACAACCGGGGAACACTGAAGCTTTCTTT CASSIQPGNTEAFF
TRBJ2-2 TRBV2 . TRBD1 TGTGCCAGCAATCAGGGGGCGAGGTACACCGGGGAGCTGTTTTTT CASNQGARYTGELFF
TRBJ2-2 TRBV19 . . TGTGCCAGTAGTATTTTAGGCAGGACCGGGGAGCTGTTTTTT CASSILGRTGELFF
TRBJ1-1 TRBV25-1 . . TGTGCCAGCAGGCCGACAGTACCGAACACTGAAGCTTTCTTT CASRPTVPNTEAFF
TRBJ2-3 TRBV7-9 . . TGTGCCAGCATCTCCGAGGGAAGCACAGATACGCAGTATTTT CASISEGSTDTQYF
TRBJ2-1 TRBV6-1 few TRBD2 TGTGCCAGCAGTGGTACTAGCGGATTTAGCTCCTACAATGAGCAGTTCTTC CASSGTSGFSSYNEQFF
TRBJ1-1 TRBV30 . . TGTGCATGGCAGGAAGGAATTAGCGAGGCTTTCTTT CAWQEGISEAFF
TRBJ2-1 TRBV9 few . TGTGCCAGCGCCCTTAGGAGTGACTCCTACAATGAGCAGTTCTTC CASALRSDSYNEQFF
TRBJ2-1 TRBV7-2 few . TGTGCCAGCAGCGTTTTACTCAGGATCTCCTACAATGAGCAGTTCTTC CASSVLLRISYNEQFF
TRBJ2-5 TRBV6-5 . . TGTGCCAGCAGCTTCCGGGGGGCCCGGGAGACCCAGTACTTC CASSFRGARETQYF
TRBJ2-3 TRBV19 . . TGTGCCAGTGATCCTGGAGCACACGCAGATACGCAGTATTTT CASDPGAHADTQYF
TRBJ2-3 TRBV30 few TRBD1 TGTGCCTGGAGTACAGGGGGCGGGGGAGATACGCAGTATTTT CAWSTGGGGDTQYF
TRBJ1-3 TRBV11-2 few . TGTGCCAGCAGCTTAAGCCCCAGTGAGGACTCTGGAAACACCATATATTTT CASSLSPSEDSGNTIYF
TRBJ2-2 TRBV28 few . TGTGCCAGTGGAGCGAACACCGGGGAGCTGTTTTTT CASGANTGELFF
TRBJ1-1 TRBV28 few TRBD1 TGTGCCAGCAGGTCCGGGACAGGATCAAACACTGAAGCTTTCTTT CASRSGTGSNTEAFF
TRBJ1-2 TRBV5-1 . TRBD1 TGCGCCAGCAGCCCCGGGACAGGGGGAAACTATGGCTACACCTTC CASSPGTGGNYGYTF
TRBJ2-2 TRBV9 few . TGTGCCAGCAGCCCCCGCCGGGGTCAGAACACCGGGGAGCTGTTTTTT CASSPRRGQNTGELFF
TRBJ1-5 TRBV15 . . TGTGCCACCAGCGGCCGACAGACTAGCAATCAGCCCCAGCATTTT CATSGRQTSNQPQHF
TRBJ1-1 TRBV19 . TRBD1 TGTGCCAGTAGAGACAGGGCGAGAGCTTTCTTT CASRDRARAFF
TRBJ1-2 TRBV30 few . TGTGCCTGGATCCGGGACAACTCAGGCTACACCTTC CAWIRDNSGYTF
TRBJ1-1 TRBV28 . TRBD1 TGTGCCAGCAGCCAGTACAGGGGTTTGACTGAAGCTTTCTTT CASSQYRGLTEAFF
TRBJ2-5 TRBV29-1 . TRBD2 TGCAGCGCCCGGGCGGGGGGAGAGACCCAGTACTTC CSARAGGETQYF
TRBJ2-2 TRBV18 . TRBD1 TGTGCCAGCTCACCCATACAGGGGGCGAACACCGGGGAGCTGTTTTTT CASSPIQGANTGELFF
TRBJ2-1 TRBV11-1 few . TGTGCCAGCAGCTTAGGTAGCCTCCCCTACAATGAGCAGTTCTTC CASSLGSLPYNEQFF
TRBJ2-1 TRBV2 few TRBD1 TGTGCCAACCTAGACAGGGCCCGGAGTGATGAGCAGTTCTTC CANLDRARSDEQFF
TRBJ1-1 TRBV18 few TRBD1 TGTGCCAGCTCACCAGGGACAGTTAACACTGAAGCTTTCTTT CASSPGTVNTEAFF
TRBJ1-4 TRBV11-2 . TRBD1 TGTGCCAGCAGAACTACAGGGGGCGCCGGAGAAAAACTGTTTTTT CASRTTGGAGEKLFF
TRBJ1-4 TRBV6-1 . . TGTGCCAGCAGCTTTGGGCAGGGGTATGAAAAACTGTTTTTT CASSFGQGYEKLFF
TRBJ2-2 TRBV9 . TRBD1 TGTGCCAGCAGCACTAGAGGGACAGGGGGCGCCCCCGGGGAGCTGTTTTTT CASSTRGTGGAPGELFF
TRBJ1-4 TRBV5-1 few . TGCGCCAGCAGCCAAGTATCGGGACTTCGGGGGGGAAAACTGTTTTTT CASSQVSGLRGGKLFF
TRBJ2-3 TRBV5-1 few TRBD1 TGCGCCAGCAGCCCACGCCCCTTGAGGGGGCGCACAGATACGCAGTATTTT CASSPRPLRGRTDTQYF
TRBJ2-2 TRBV29-1 . . TGCAGCGTTGTGACTTGGAGGGCTGACACCGGGGAGCTGTTTTTT CSVVTWRADTGELFF
TRBJ1-6 TRBV7-2 few TRBD1 TGTGCCAGCAGCTTAGTGGGGACATCAGGGGGCGTGGGCTCACCCCTCCACTTT CASSLVGTSGGVGSPLHF
TRBJ2-7 TRBV25-1 . TRBD2 TGTGCCAGCAGTGGTAGTCTAGCGGTTTCCGAGCAGTACTTC CASSGSLAVSEQYF
TRBJ1-5 TRBV27 few TRBD1 TGTGCCAGCCATTCTTCGACAGGGAGCAATCAGCCCCAGAATTTT CASHSSTGSNQPQNF
TRBJ1-2 TRBV28 few . TGTGCCAGCAGCATCCTGGGGCCAGGGGATGGCTACACCTTC CASSILGPGDGYTF
TRBJ2-3 TRBV29-1 . TRBD2 TGCAGAGCGAGCGGGGGGGAGAGAGATACGCAGTATTTT CRASGGERDTQYF
TRBJ2-2 TRBV28 . TRBD2 TGTGCCAGCAGTCTAGCGGAGAAGTATTCCGGGGAGCTGTTTTTT CASSLAEKYSGELFF
TRBJ1-2 TRBV6-5 . TRBD1 TGTGCCAGCGGCCAAAGACAGGGGGTTTGGGGCTACACCTTC CASGQRQGVWGYTF
TRBJ1-3 TRBV5-4 few . TGTGCCAGCAGCCTAGACAGGATCTCTGGAAACACCATATATTTT CASSLDRISGNTIYF
TRBJ2-2 TRBV9 . TRBD2 TGTGCCAGCAGCGTAGCGTATGGTGCGGGGGGCACCGGGGAGCTGTTTTTT CASSVAYGAGGTGELFF
TRBJ2-3 TRBV27 few . TGTGCCAGCAGGGGGGGACCCGGGGATACGCAGTATTTT CASRGGPGDTQYF
TRBJ2-4 TRBV19 . TRBD1 TGTGCCACCAGGGACAGGGGCCTCCCCAAAAACATTCAGTACTTC CATRDRGLPKNIQYF
TRBJ1-2 TRBV28 . . TGTGCCAGCAGTTTATTAAGGGGGGAGGGAGGCTACACCTTC CASSLLRGEGGYTF
TRBJ1-1 TRBV30 few . TGTGCCTGGAGTAGGGCAGGGTCTTTGAACACTGAAGCTTTCTTT CAWSRAGSLNTEAFF